This TCR beta chain was identified in a study of T cell repertoires in cytomegalovirus infection. On the study more broadly: An indication of both CMV infection and matching HLA type came from public TCR beta signatures. Findings and caveats of the study: The study identified carriers of CMV plus the relevant HLA from cumulative public TCR beta family frequency. CMV-specific HLA-C-restricted TCR beta clonotypes dominated the ex vivo response.

A note on this clonotype: The antigen is not known.

The CDR3 sequence is 16 residues long. V was pared by 0 bases and J by 4 bases, with 2 bases of the junction left unmatched. Germline CDR1 reads SGHTA; CDR2 reads FQGNSA. In TCRdb, the reads were re-called with MiXCR into one record per CDR3 protein. The sample includes about 530,000 distinct CDR3 sequences, about a quarter of them seen just once. The chain recombines TRBV7-2 with TRBJ2-2; 10 nucleotides align to TRBD2. This TCR was sampled from a human donor in good health (CMV status not recorded). Some clones in this sample may be carry-over from other donors' samples. The sequenced sample consisted of PBMCs. CDR3 residues: CASSLAGLASTGELFF. The CDR3 coding sequence is TGTGCCAGCAGCTTAGCGGGACTAGCGAGCACCGGGGAGCTGTTTTTT. Variable domain in full (rest from reference TRBV7-2 and TRBJ2-2): GAGVSQSPSNKVTEKGKDVELRCDPISGHTALYWYRQSLGQGLEFLIYFQGNSAPDKSGLPSDRFSAERTGGSVSTLTIQRTQQEDSAVYLCASSLAGLASTGELFFGEGSRLTVL.